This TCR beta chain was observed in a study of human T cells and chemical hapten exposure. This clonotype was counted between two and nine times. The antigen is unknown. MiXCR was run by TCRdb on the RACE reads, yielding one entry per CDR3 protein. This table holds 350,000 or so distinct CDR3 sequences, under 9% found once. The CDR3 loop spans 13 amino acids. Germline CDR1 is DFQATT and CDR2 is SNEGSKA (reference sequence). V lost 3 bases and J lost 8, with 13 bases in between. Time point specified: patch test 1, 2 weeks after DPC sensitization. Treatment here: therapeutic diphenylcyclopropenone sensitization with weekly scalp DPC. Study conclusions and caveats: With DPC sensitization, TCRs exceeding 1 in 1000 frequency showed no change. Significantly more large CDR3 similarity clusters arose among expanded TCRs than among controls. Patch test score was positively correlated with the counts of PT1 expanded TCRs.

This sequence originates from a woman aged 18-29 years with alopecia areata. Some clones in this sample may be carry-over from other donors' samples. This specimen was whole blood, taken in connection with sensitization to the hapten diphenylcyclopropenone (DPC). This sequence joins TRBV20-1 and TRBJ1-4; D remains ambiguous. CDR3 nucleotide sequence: TGCAGTGCTAGGGCCGGGATAGGCGAAAAACTGTTTTTT. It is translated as CSARAGIGEKLFF.